Sequencing of this T cell receptor beta chain was carried out in a study of CD8+ T cells in alopecia areata. Study-wide findings and caveats: Scalp samples also contribute reads from the resident alphabeta T cells found in normal skin.

Treatment defined: oral pan-JAK inhibitor, 5-10 mg twice daily. A remark on this clone: No antigen is known for it.

Germline-derived CDR1 and CDR2 are SGHTA and FQGTGA. The CDR3 length is 13 residues. V lost 2 bases and J lost 5, with 8 bases in between. RNA was isolated and reverse transcribed to cDNA, the sequencing template. Data came from immunoSEQ multiplex PCR; TCRdb stores just in-frame clones and leaves some out. The profile shows 250,000 to 300,000 clones, roughly 64% of them singletons. The chain is built from TRBV7-3 and TRBJ2-3, with a weak D call TRBD1 (5 bases). The source of this sequence is a human donor with alopecia areata. Source: CD4+ T cells sorted from blood, taken at week 24, from a patient treated with tofacitinib. The CDR3 protein is CASSLQQGDTQYF. CDR3 nucleotides: TGTGCCAGCAGCTTACAGCAGGGAGATACGCAGTATTTT.